These T cell receptor beta chains were read from a single sample in a study of blood T cell repertoires in COVID-19. This table comes from immunoSEQ multiplex PCR, and its TCRdb copy is limited to in-frame clones, with some not included. The profile covers 60,000 to 65,000 clones, with roughly four fifths appearing a single time and 28% taken by the ten largest. The sequenced sample consisted of peripheral blood. The source of these receptors is a woman older than 75 with acute or convalescent COVID-19. The CDR3 runs from the conserved cysteine through the conserved F or W.

v_gene | CDR3aa
TRBV11-3 | CASSLVTVRPTEQYF
TRBV4-1 | CASSRDRGPYGYTF
TRBV4-2 | CASSQDRSTGNTIYF
TRBV6-6 | CASSRGGPAGTDTQYF
TRBV7-2 | CASSLRTGREKLFF
TRBV28 | CASSLPGTGSDEQFF
TRBV6-2/TRBV6-3 | CASSPGREYYEQYF
TRBV11-3 | CASSPTSGSNEQYF
TRBV5-6 | CASSSLGQSSNQPQHF
TRBV15 | CATSRVLQPGTGGFNQPQHF
TRBV6-6 | CASSLAGGNEQFF
TRBV19 | CASTPRTANSPLHF
TRBV11-2 | CASSFGDSNEQFF
TRBV18 | CASSPNLGQYNEQFF
TRBV28 | CASSPNYRGLFF
TRBV30 | CAWSVGGLGGKLFF
TRBV4-2 | CASSQATGDPQPQHF
TRBV28 | CASRPIDGGRYEQYF
TRBV6-6 | CASSGPGQGAGGYTF
TRBV23-1 | CASSQRMAGGSGAFYEQYF
TRBV19 | CASGTGASTDTQYF
TRBV18 | CASSPRVRESRSETQYF